What follows are 6 T cell receptor beta chains derived from one specimen sequenced in a study of tissue T cells after allogeneic stem cell transplantation. Repertoires were generated with immunoSEQ multiplex PCR, while TCRdb's copy carries only in-frame clones and drops some. This table holds roughly 2,600 clones, nearly 50% found once. Time point described: mouse harvest day 14 after allogeneic transplant. The graft held 10^6 splenic CD5+ T cells and 10^7 T-cell-depleted bone marrow cells. Sequenced material: lymph node tissue. Receptors were obtained from a female BALB/c mouse given C57BL/6 T cells with graft-versus-host disease after an allogeneic hematopoietic cell transplant.

A note on this clone: These gene names are mouse names. Coverage ceases 1 residue before the CDR3 finishes, and the germline J gene fills in the end. The rearrangement joins TRBV13-3 to TRBJ2-1; possibly TRBD1 for D (5 bases). Germline V gives CDR1 NNHDY, CDR2 SYVADS. With 0 bases removed from V and 7 bases from J, the gap between germline ends came to 5 bases. The CDR3 extends over 12 amino acids. The CDR3: CASSDAGAEQFF. The CDR3 DNA, read in part, is TGTGCCAGCAGTGATGCAGGGGCTGAGCAGTTC.

In regard to this clone: Mouse germline and gene names are used. The CDR3 goes on 1 residue after the read ends, and that part is filled in from the germline J gene. This CDR3 is also generated by other DNA sequences in the sample. This chain links TRBV19 with TRBJ2-7; 11 bases align to TRBD2. CDR1 is FNHDT and CDR2 is SITEND in the germline V gene (reference sequence). V trimming: 3 bases; J trimming: 4 bases; junction bases outside the gene matches: 3. The CDR3 consists of 14 residues. CDR3 sequence: CASSTGTGGYEQYF. CDR3 bases read: TGTGCCAGCAGTACCGGGACTGGGGGTTATGAACAGTAC.

Note on this clone: Genes and germline come from the mouse. The chain's CDR3 is CASSPTASQNTLYF. The covered CDR3 bases are TGTGCCAGCAGCCCGACAGCTAGTCAAAACACCTTGTAC. The rearrangement links TRBV4 to TRBJ2-4; D perhaps matches TRBD1 (5 bases). The observed sequence ends 1 residue before the CDR3 terminus, with the missing tail filled in from the germline J gene. V lost 5 bases and J lost 0, with 9 bases in between. The CDR3 loop spans 14 amino acids. Germline assignment: CDR1 LGHDT and CDR2 YNNKQL (reference sequence).

As regards this clone: The gene symbols are mouse symbols. The read terminates 1 residue ahead of where the CDR3 ends, so the germline J gene completes it. V usage is TRBV26 and J usage is TRBJ1-5, with 10 bases matching TRBD1. Germline CDR1 KGHPV, CDR2 FQNQEV (reference sequence). V lost 6 bases and J lost 9; bases outside the gene matches: 2. The CDR3 has 12 residues. CDR3 DNA (partial): TGTGCCAGCAGGGACAGGGGGGGGGCTCCGCTT. Translated: CASRDRGGAPL. The whole CDR3 sequence is CASRDRGGAPLF.

This clone was counted between two and nine times. Mouse gene names and germline throughout. The CDR3 sequence is CAWSLAGGIYAEQFF. The CDR3 DNA, read in part, is TGTGCCTGGAGTCTAGCTGGGGGGATCTATGCTGAGCAGTTC. The chain is built from TRBV31 and TRBJ2-1; 8 bases agree with TRBD2. Read data end 1 residue before the CDR3 end; the end is taken from the germline J gene. From germline, CDR1 is GKSSPN and CDR2 SITVG. The CDR3 extends over 15 amino acids. J lost 3 bases, V lost 0 bases, and 4 bases had no gene match. The entire variable domain, with the rest obtained from reference TRBV31 and TRBJ2-1, is as follows: AQTIHQWPVAEIKAVGSPLSLGCTIKGKSSPNLYWYWQATGGTLQQLFYSITVGQVESVVQLNLSASRPKDDQFILSTEKLLLSHSGFYLCAWSLAGGIYAEQFFGPGTRLTVL.

With regard to this clone: The germline and genes are mouse ones. The missing CDR3 end, 1 residue past where the read stops, is filled in from the germline J gene. The rearrangement joins TRBV24 to TRBJ2-4; TRBD1 aligns across 7 bases. The CDR3 has 15 residues. Trimming removed 4 bases from V and 2 bases from J; junction bases left unmatched: 6. Germline loops: CDR1 KGHTA, CDR2 FRNEEI. CDR3 DNA, as far as it was read: TGTGCCAGCAGTCCGACAGGGATGATTCAAAACACCTTGTAC. Encoded protein: CASSPTGMIQNTLY. The full CDR3 reads CASSPTGMIQNTLYF.